The next 14 T cell receptor beta chains were all read from a single sample in a study of cytomegalovirus exposure and HLA in healthy donors. Generated by immunoSEQ multiplex PCR, the TCRdb table keeps only in-frame clones and is missing some. In the table there are about 100,000 clones, under 85% of which are singletons. Sequences were obtained from PBMCs. The receptors were gathered from a woman between 18 and 29 years old in good health and CMV-seronegative.

The chain carries TRBV18 and TRBJ2-4, with D possibly matching TRBD2 (6 bases). This CDR3 contains 17 residues. Germline lookup yields CDR1 KGHSH and CDR2 LQKENI. Trimming cost V 4 bases and J 0 bases, with 16 bases left between them. CDR3 nucleotide sequence: TGTGCCAGCTCACACCTAAGGGAGGCCGAAGCCAAAAACATTCAGTACTTC. This sequence encodes CASSHLREAEAKNIQYF.

This sequence joins TRBV4-1 and TRBJ2-7; 8 bases map to TRBD1. The CDR3 totals 15 residues. Germline V gene lookup returns CDR1 MGHRA and CDR2 YSYEKL. V trimming: 4 bases; J trimming: 3 bases; junction bases outside the gene matches: 8. CDR3: CASSPGQGLGYEQYF. In nucleotides, the CDR3 is TGCGCCAGCAGCCCTGGACAGGGCCTAGGCTACGAGCAGTACTTC.

The chain is built from TRBV6-1 and TRBJ1-2; D may be TRBD1 (5 bases). CDR3 length equals 13 residues. Germline CDR1 MNHNS, CDR2 SASEGT. V lost 5 bases, J lost 5 bases, and 12 bases lay in between. The DNA for the CDR3 is TGTGCCAGCAGTTCGGGCAGGGTTTATGGCTACACCTTC. This gives the protein CASSSGRVYGYTF.

A few counts support this clone. This chain joins TRBV29-1 and TRBJ1-2, with 7 bases that match TRBD1. The CDR3 loop spans 15 amino acids. The J segment lost 4 bases and the V segment lost 8 bases, leaving 16 bases of the junction unmatched. Germline loops: CDR1 SQVTM, CDR2 ANQGSEA. The CDR3: CSTGGGQEPLYGYTF. The CDR3 coding sequence is TGCAGCACCGGAGGAGGACAGGAGCCTCTCTATGGCTACACCTTC.

The V and J genes are TRBV30 and TRBJ1-1, with D unresolved. Germline lookup yields CDR1 GTSNPN and CDR2 SVGIG (reference sequence). CDR3 size: 10 residues. V was pared by 4 bases and J by 5 bases, with 5 bases between. The DNA for the CDR3 is TGTGCCTGGACCGGGACTGAAGCTTTCTTT. The encoded protein is CAWTGTEAFF.

This CDR3 is CASSQDRTYEQYF. CDR3 DNA sequence: TGTGCCAGCAGCCAAGACAGAACCTACGAGCAGTACTTC. The chain employs TRBV4-2 and TRBJ2-7; D not certain. The V and J ends lost 0 bases and 2 bases respectively, with 5 bases between them. CDR3 size: 13 residues. CDR1 and CDR2 (germline): LGHNA, YNFKEQ.

The chain links TRBV5-1 to TRBJ2-7; TRBD1 agrees at 8 bases. Germline V lookup: CDR1 SGHRS, CDR2 YFSETQ. The trim removed 0 bases at V and 6 bases at J, leaving 5 bases unmatched. The CDR3 loop spans 14 amino acids. CDR3 amino acids: CASSLGTGIGEQYF. DNA for the CDR3: TGCGCCAGCAGCTTGGGGACAGGGATTGGCGAGCAGTACTTC. Complete variable domain (other parts from reference TRBV5-1 and TRBJ2-7): KAGVTQTPRYLIKTRGQQVTLSCSPISGHRSVSWYQQTPGQGLQFLFEYFSETQRNKGNFPGRFSGRQFSNSRSEMNVSTLELGDSALYLCASSLGTGIGEQYFGPGTRLTVT.

The chain links TRBV6-1 to TRBJ2-6, with D hard to call. This CDR3 is built from 15 residues. The ends were cut back, 4 bases at V and 0 bases at J, with 7 bases in the middle. The V gene's germline CDR1 is MNHNS and CDR2 SASEGT. The CDR3 bases are TGTGCCAGCAGTGTCAGTGTCTCTGGGGCCAACGTCCTGACTTTC. It is translated as CASSVSVSGANVLTF.

The V call is TRBV13, the J call TRBJ2-7; 7 bases align to TRBD1. This CDR3 contains 15 residues. With 4 bases clipped from V and 0 bases from J, the junction kept 6 bases outside the gene matches. Germline CDR1 reads PRHDT; CDR2 reads FYEKMQ (reference sequence). The CDR3 is CASSSDRETSYEQYF. The CDR3 bases are TGTGCCAGCAGCTCAGACAGGGAAACCTCCTACGAGCAGTACTTC.

This chain links TRBV27 with TRBJ2-1; 9 nucleotides line up with TRBD1. This CDR3 contains 16 residues. Germline V gene data show CDR1 as MNHEY and CDR2 as SMNVEV (reference sequence). V was pared by 6 bases and J by 2 bases, with 8 bases of the junction left unmatched. CDR3 in DNA: TGTGCCAGCAGACGAGGGACAGGGTTTCCCTACAATGAGCAGTTCTTC. It translates to CASRRGTGFPYNEQFF.

The chain combines TRBV7-2 with TRBJ2-1, with D possibly TRBD2 on 6 matching bases. The CDR3 contains 16 residues. CDR1 is SGHTA and CDR2 is FQGNSA in the germline V gene. V lost 0 bases and J lost 0, with 9 bases in between. The CDR3 region is CASSLAFGSSYNEQFF. The CDR3 DNA reads as TGTGCCAGCAGCTTAGCGTTCGGGAGCTCCTACAATGAGCAGTTCTTC.

The chain has TRBV7-4 and TRBJ2-7, with TRBD1 matching 11 bases. Losses at the gene ends were 2 bases for V and 5 bases for J; bases not matched to a gene: 5. Looked up from germline, CDR1 is SGHVT and CDR2 is SQSDAQ. There are 15 residues in the CDR3. CDR3 sequence (DNA): TGTGCCAGCAGCTTAACCGGGGGACAGGGGGACGAGCAGTACTTC. This gives the protein CASSLTGGQGDEQYF.

The genes are TRBV6-1 and TRBJ1-2; no clear D gene. V was trimmed by 5 bases and J by 4 bases, leaving 11 bases between them. The germline CDR1 and CDR2 sequences are MNHNS and SASEGT. This CDR3 region has 13 residues. Written as DNA, the CDR3 is TGTGCCAGCAGTTCCTCAGAAATCTATGGCTACACCTTC. It translates to CASSSSEIYGYTF.

This clone was picked up a small number of times. The CDR3 nucleotides are TGTGCCAGCGTTAGGGGTACAGGGACGGAGCAGTACTTC. Protein: CASVRGTGTEQYF. The chain couples TRBV2 to TRBJ2-7; a weak D match, TRBD1 (6 bases). This CDR3 contains 13 residues. V was cut by 8 bases and J by 7 bases, with 18 bases left in between. Per the germline V gene, CDR1 is SNHLY and CDR2 is FYNNEI.